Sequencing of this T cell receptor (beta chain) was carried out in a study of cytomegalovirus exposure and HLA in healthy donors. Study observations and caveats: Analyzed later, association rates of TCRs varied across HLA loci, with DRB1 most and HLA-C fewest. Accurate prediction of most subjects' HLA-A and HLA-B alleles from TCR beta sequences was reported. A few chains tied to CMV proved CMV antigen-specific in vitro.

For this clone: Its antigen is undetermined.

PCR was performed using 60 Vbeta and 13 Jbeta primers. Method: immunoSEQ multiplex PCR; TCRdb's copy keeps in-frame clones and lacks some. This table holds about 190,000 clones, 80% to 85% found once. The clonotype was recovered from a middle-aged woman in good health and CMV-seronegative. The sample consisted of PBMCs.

The CDR3: CASSLRIGDGNEKLFF. CDR3 nucleotides: TGTGCCAGCAGCTTAAGGATCGGAGATGGTAATGAAAAACTGTTTTTT. The chain links TRBV7-2 to TRBJ1-4, with D hard to call. CDR1 SGHTA and CDR2 FQGNSA come from the germline V gene. V lost 2 bases, J lost 4 bases, and 14 bases lay in between. The CDR3 is 16 residues long. The full variable domain, its missing parts supplied by reference TRBV7-2 and TRBJ1-4, is GAGVSQSPSNKVTEKGKDVELRCDPISGHTALYWYRQSLGQGLEFLIYFQGNSAPDKSGLPSDRFSAERTGGSVSTLTIQRTQQEDSAVYLCASSLRIGDGNEKLFFGSGTQLSVL.